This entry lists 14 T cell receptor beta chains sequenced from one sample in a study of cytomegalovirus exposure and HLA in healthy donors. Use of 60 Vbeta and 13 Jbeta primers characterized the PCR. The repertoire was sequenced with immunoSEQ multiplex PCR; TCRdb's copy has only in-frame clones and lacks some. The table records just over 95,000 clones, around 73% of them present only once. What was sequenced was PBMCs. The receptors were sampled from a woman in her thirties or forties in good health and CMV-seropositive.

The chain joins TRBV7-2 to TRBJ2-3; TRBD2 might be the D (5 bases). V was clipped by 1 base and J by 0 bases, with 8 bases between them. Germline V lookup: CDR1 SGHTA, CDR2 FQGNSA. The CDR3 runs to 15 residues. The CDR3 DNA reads TGTGCCAGCAGCTTAGGCTCGGGAAGCACAGATACGCAGTATTTT. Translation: CASSLGSGSTDTQYF.

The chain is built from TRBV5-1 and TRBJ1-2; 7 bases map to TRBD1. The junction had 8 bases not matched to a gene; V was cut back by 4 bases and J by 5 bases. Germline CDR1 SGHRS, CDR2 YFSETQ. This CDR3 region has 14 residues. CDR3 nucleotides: TGCGCCAGCAGCAAAAGGGGGCTGAGGTATGGCTACACCTTC. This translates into CASSKRGLRYGYTF. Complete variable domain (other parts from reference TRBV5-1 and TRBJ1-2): KAGVTQTPRYLIKTRGQQVTLSCSPISGHRSVSWYQQTPGQGLQFLFEYFSETQRNKGNFPGRFSGRQFSNSRSEMNVSTLELGDSALYLCASSKRGLRYGYTFGSGTRLTVV.

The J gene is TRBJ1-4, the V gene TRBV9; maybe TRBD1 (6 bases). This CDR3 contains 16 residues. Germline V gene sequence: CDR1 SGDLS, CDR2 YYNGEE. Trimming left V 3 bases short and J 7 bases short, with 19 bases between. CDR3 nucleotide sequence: TGTGCCAGCAGCGCGGTCCGGGGGGCTTTCGGTGAAAAACTGTTTTTT. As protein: CASSAVRGAFGEKLFF.

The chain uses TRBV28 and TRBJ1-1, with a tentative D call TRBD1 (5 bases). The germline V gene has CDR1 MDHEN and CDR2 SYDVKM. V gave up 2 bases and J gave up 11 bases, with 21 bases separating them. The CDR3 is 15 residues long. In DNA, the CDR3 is TGTGCCAGCAGTTTAGACAGTGCAGGGCGCTATAAGGCTTTCTTT. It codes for CASSLDSAGRYKAFF.

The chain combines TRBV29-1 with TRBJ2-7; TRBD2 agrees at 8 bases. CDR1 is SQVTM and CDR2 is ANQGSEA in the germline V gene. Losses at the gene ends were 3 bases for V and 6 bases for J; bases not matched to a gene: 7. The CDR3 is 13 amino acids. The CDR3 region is CSVDQRGLGEQYF. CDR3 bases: TGCAGCGTTGATCAGCGGGGGTTAGGCGAGCAGTACTTC.

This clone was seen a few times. CDR3 loop: CASSRGLVGNEQFF. CDR3 in DNA: TGTGCCAGCTCACGGGGACTAGTGGGGAATGAGCAGTTCTTC. This chain joins TRBV18 and TRBJ2-1; 8 bases align to TRBD2. The CDR3 contains 14 residues. Germline CDR1 KGHSH, CDR2 LQKENI. Losses at the gene ends were 4 bases for V and 7 bases for J; bases not matched to a gene: 6.

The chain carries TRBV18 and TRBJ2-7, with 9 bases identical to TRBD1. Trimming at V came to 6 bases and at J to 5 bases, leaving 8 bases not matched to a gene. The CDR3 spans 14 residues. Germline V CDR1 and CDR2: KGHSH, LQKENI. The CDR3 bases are TGTGCCAGCTCGCAGACAGGGGGGAATGACGAGCAGTACTTC. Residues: CASSQTGGNDEQYF.

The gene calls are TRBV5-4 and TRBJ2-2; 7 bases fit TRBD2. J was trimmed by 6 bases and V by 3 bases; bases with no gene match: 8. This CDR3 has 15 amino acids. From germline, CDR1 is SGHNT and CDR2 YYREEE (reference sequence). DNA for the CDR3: TGTGCCAGCAGCTCCGGGACTATTAGTCCCGGGGAGCTGTTTTTT. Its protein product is CASSSGTISPGELFF. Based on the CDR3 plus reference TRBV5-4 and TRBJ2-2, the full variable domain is ETGVTQSPTHLIKTRGQQVTLRCSSQSGHNTVSWYQQALGQGPQFIFQYYREEENGRGNFPPRFSGLQFPNYSSELNVNALELDDSALYLCASSSGTISPGELFFGEGSRLTVL.

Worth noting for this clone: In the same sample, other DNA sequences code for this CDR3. DNA for the CDR3: TGCAGCGTCGGACAGGACTATGGCTACACCTTC. Translating it yields CSVGQDYGYTF. The rearrangement uses TRBV29-1 and TRBJ1-2, with 7 bases aligning to TRBD1. The CDR3 has 11 amino acids. CDR1 and CDR2 (germline): SQVTM, ANQGSEA. J was trimmed by 3 bases and V by 6 bases; bases with no gene match: 1.

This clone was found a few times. The DNA of the CDR3 is TGCAGCGCCCCATGGAGGGGAAACACAGATACGCAGTATTTT. Translating it yields CSAPWRGNTDTQYF. The rearrangement joins TRBV29-1 to TRBJ2-3; the D gene is possibly TRBD2 (6 bases). The germline V gene has CDR1 SQVTM and CDR2 ANQGSEA. V was cut by 7 bases and J by 2 bases, with 16 bases left in between. The CDR3 runs 14 residues.

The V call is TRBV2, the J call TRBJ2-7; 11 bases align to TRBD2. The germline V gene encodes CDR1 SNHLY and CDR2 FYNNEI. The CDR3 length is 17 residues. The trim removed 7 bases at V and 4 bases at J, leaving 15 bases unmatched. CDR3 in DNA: TGTGCCAGCACCGAGGAACTAGCGGGAGTTGGGCGGTACGAGCAGTACTTC. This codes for CASTEELAGVGRYEQYF.

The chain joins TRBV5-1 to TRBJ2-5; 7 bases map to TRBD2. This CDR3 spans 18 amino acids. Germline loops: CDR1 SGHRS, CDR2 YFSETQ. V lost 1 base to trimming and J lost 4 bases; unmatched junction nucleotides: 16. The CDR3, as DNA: TGCGCCAGCAGCTTGTGGGGGGGTCGATCGGGGATTCGAGAGACCCAGTACTTC. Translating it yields CASSLWGGRSGIRETQYF.

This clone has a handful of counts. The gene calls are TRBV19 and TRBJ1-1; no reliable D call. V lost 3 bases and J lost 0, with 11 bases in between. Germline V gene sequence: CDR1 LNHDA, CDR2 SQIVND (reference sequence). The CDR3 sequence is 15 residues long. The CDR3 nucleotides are TGTGCCAGTAGTATCAATTCACAAATGAACACTGAAGCTTTCTTT. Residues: CASSINSQMNTEAFF.

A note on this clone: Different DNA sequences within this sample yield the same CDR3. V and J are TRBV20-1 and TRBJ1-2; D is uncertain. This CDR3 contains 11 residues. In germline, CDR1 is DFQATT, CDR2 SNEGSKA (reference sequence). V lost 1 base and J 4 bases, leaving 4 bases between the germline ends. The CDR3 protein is CSARGPYGYTF. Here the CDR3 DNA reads TGCAGTGCTAGAGGGCCCTATGGCTACACCTTC.